A selection of T cell receptor beta chains follows, all from one sample in a study of T cells after yellow fever vaccination. A single record per CDR3 protein comes from TCRdb applying MiXCR to the 5' RACE reads. Of approximately 580,000 distinct CDR3 sequences in the sample, around a sixth were seen once. The sequences come from PBMCs, collected roughly 5 days after the first yellow fever vaccination. These receptors all come from a man aged 18 to 29 who received the YFV17D yellow fever vaccine. Each CDR3 is given with its conserved first and last residue. Each record gives: J gene, V gene, CDR3 length, CDR3 protein.

J: TRBJ1-2
V: TRBV24-1
length: 12
CDR3: CATSDTKGGYTF

J: TRBJ2-3
V: TRBV20-1
length: 15
CDR3: CSVSGLAGFTDTQYF

J: TRBJ2-2
V: TRBV7-2
length: 13
CDR3: CASRPQGTGELFF

J: TRBJ1-1
V: TRBV5-1
length: 14
CDR3: CASSLGHSNTEAFF

J: TRBJ1-5
V: TRBV7-2
length: 15
CDR3: CASSSDRSGNQPQHF

J: TRBJ2-2
V: TRBV10-2
length: 17
CDR3: CASKTGGEFANTGELFF

J: TRBJ2-3
V: TRBV7-3
length: 14
CDR3: CASSNAGGSDTQYF

J: TRBJ2-1
V: TRBV6-2/TRBV6-3
length: 14
CDR3: CASSWGGAWNEQFF

J: TRBJ2-3
V: TRBV5-1
length: 14
CDR3: CASSYTSVVDTQYF

J: TRBJ1-4
V: TRBV12-3/TRBV12-4
length: 15
CDR3: CASSFSGQYNEKLFF

J: TRBJ1-4
V: TRBV3-1
length: 15
CDR3: CASSLGTGRTEKLFF

J: TRBJ2-1
V: TRBV12-3/TRBV12-4
length: 15
CDR3: CASSFVGDSYNEQFF

J: TRBJ2-1
V: TRBV6-4
length: 13
CDR3: CASSRGGDNEQFF

J: TRBJ1-1
V: TRBV4-3
length: 16
CDR3: CASSQETGTLNTEAFF

J: TRBJ1-5
V: TRBV20-1
length: 13
CDR3: CSARGGVNQPQHF